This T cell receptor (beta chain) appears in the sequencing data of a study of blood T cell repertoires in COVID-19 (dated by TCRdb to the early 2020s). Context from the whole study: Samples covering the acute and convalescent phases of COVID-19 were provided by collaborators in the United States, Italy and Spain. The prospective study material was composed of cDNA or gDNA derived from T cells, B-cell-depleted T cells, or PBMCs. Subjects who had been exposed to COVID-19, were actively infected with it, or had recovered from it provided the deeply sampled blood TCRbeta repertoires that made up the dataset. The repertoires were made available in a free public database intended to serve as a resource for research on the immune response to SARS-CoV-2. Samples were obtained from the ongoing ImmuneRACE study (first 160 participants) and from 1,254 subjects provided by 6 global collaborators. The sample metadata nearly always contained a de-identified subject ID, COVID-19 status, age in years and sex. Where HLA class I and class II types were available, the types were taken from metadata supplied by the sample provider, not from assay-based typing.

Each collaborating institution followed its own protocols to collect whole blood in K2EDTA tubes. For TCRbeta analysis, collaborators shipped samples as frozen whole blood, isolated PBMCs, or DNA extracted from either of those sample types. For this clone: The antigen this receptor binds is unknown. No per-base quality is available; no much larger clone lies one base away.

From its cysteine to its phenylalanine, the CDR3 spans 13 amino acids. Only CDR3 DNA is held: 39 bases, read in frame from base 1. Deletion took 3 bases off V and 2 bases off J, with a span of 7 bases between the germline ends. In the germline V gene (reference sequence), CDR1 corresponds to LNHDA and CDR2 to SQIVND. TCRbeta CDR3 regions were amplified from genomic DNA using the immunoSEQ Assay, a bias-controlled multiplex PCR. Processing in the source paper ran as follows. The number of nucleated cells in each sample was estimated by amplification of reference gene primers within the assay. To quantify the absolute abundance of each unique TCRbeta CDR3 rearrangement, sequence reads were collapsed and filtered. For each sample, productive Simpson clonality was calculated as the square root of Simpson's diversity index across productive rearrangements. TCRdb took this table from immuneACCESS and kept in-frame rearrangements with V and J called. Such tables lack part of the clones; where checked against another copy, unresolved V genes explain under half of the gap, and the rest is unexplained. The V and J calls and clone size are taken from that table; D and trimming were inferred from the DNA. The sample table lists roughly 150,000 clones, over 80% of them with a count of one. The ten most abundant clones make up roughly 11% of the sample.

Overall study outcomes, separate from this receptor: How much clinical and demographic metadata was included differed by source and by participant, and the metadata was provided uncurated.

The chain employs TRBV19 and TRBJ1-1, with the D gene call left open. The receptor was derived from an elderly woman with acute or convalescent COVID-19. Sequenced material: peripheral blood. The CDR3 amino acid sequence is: CASSIMSNTEAFF. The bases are TGTGCCAGTAGTATCATGAGTAACACTGAAGCTTTCTTT. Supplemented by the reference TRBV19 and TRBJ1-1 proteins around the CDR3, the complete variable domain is DGGITQSPKYLFRKEGQNVTLSCEQNLNHDAMYWYRQDPGQGLRLIYYSQIVNDFQKGDIAEGYSVSREKKESFPLTVTSAQKNPTAFYLCASSIMSNTEAFFGQGTRLTVV.